These 15 T cell receptor beta chains were all obtained from the same sample, sequenced in a study of T-cell memory formation after mild COVID-19. TCRdb processed the 5' RACE reads anew with MiXCR; each CDR3 protein has one entry. The sample holds roughly 120,000 distinct CDR3 sequences, about a sixth seen once. The sample comprised PBMCs or a T cell subset sorted from them (not recorded which). These receptors all come from an adult woman who had mild COVID-19 (a few samples of this study predate the infection). Cell type and time point are not known.

The genes are TRBV20-1 and TRBJ1-1; D is perhaps TRBD1 (6 bases). This CDR3 has 17 amino acids. CDR1 and CDR2 from the germline V gene are DFQATT and SNEGSKA (reference sequence). Trimming pared 1 base from V and 0 bases from J, leaving 18 bases between. The CDR3 DNA reads TGCAGTGCTAGAGGGGGGCTCAGATCAAAAATGAACACTGAAGCTTTCTTT. This codes for CSARGGLRSKMNTEAFF.

The chain recombines TRBV5-1 with TRBJ1-4; 10 positions match TRBD1. The trim removed 3 bases at V and 5 bases at J, leaving 4 bases unmatched. From germline, CDR1 is SGHRS and CDR2 YFSETQ. CDR3 length equals 15 residues. CDR3 sequence reads: CASSSGTGANEKLFF. The CDR3, as DNA: TGCGCCAGCAGCTCCGGGACAGGGGCCAATGAAAAACTGTTTTTT.

This clonotype was seen a handful of times. This chain links TRBV7-6 with TRBJ2-5, with 8 positions matching TRBD1. This CDR3 is built from 17 residues. The V segment lost 2 bases and the J segment 3 bases; nucleotides outside the gene matches: 11. Germline assignment: CDR1 SGHVS and CDR2 FNYEAQ. The CDR3 region has the DNA TGTGCCAGCAGCTTATTCTTGCGGACAGGGCTCGAAGAGACCCAGTACTTC. Amino acids: CASSLFLRTGLEETQYF.

The genes are TRBV4-1 and TRBJ2-1; no clear D gene. This CDR3 is built from 13 residues. Germline lookup yields CDR1 MGHRA and CDR2 YSYEKL. V was clipped by 1 base and J by 6 bases, with 7 bases between them. CDR3 amino acids: CASSQVGFNEQFF. The CDR3 DNA reads as TGCGCCAGCAGCCAAGTAGGGTTCAATGAGCAGTTCTTC.

This clonotype appeared a few times. This chain links TRBV30 with TRBJ1-1; 11 nucleotides line up with TRBD1. Germline-derived CDR1 and CDR2 are GTSNPN and SVGIG (reference sequence). The trim removed 3 bases at V and 6 bases at J, leaving 6 bases unmatched. This CDR3 has 14 amino acids. The DNA for the CDR3 is TGTGCCTGGAGGCCCGGGACAGGGGGACCTGAAGCTTTCTTT. It yields the protein CAWRPGTGGPEAFF.

The table lists this clonotype with a few counts. The V gene is TRBV7-2, the J gene TRBJ2-1; the D gene is possibly TRBD2 (5 bases). The germline V gene has CDR1 SGHTA and CDR2 FQGNSA. V lost 7 bases, J lost 0 bases, and 16 bases lay in between. The CDR3 totals 16 residues. The CDR3 DNA reads TGTGCCAGCACCGGGCAGCGGCAGCGCTCCTACAATGAGCAGTTCTTC. As protein: CASTGQRQRSYNEQFF.

A few counts support this clonotype. The chain has TRBV12-3 or TRBV12-4 and TRBJ2-1; 9 nucleotides agree with TRBD1. The ends lost 4 bases at V and 4 bases at J; junction bases unmatched: 5. The CDR3 loop spans 15 amino acids. The CDR3 reads CASSYGQGLYNEQFF. CDR3 DNA sequence: TGTGCCAGCAGTTATGGACAGGGGTTGTACAATGAGCAGTTCTTC.

This chain links TRBV27 with TRBJ2-1, with a possible D match to TRBD2 (5 bases). The CDR3 extends over 15 amino acids. CDR1 is MNHEY and CDR2 is SMNVEV in the germline V gene (reference sequence). V gave up 2 bases and J gave up 2 bases, with 10 bases separating them. Written as DNA, the CDR3 is TGTGCCAGCAGTTTAGTAGCGCCGACCTACAATGAGCAGTTCTTC. Its protein is CASSLVAPTYNEQFF.

V usage is TRBV14 and J usage is TRBJ1-2; tentatively, D is TRBD1 (6 bases). This CDR3 region has 15 residues. Germline assignment: CDR1 SGHDN and CDR2 FVKESK. Trimming took off 4 bases at V and 6 bases at J, with 18 bases between the two ends. The CDR3 here is CASSLRQVAPDGYTF. For the CDR3, the DNA is TGTGCCAGCAGCCTACGACAGGTCGCCCCTGATGGCTACACCTTC.

This clonotype was seen many times. V gene TRBV9 combines with J gene TRBJ2-5; the D call may be TRBD1 or TRBD2 (5 bases each). Trimming cost V 3 bases and J 5 bases, with 11 bases left between them. Germline-derived CDR1 and CDR2 are SGDLS and YYNGEE. The CDR3 runs 13 residues. CDR3 region: CASSAGARETQYF. The CDR3 DNA follows: TGTGCCAGCAGCGCCGGGGCGCGGGAGACCCAGTACTTC.

This rearrangement joins TRBV14 to TRBJ2-3; D may be TRBD2 (6 bases). From germline, CDR1 is SGHDN and CDR2 FVKESK. The CDR3 is made up of 15 amino acids. The V end was cut by 8 bases, the J end by 2 bases, with 17 bases between. In nucleotides, the CDR3 is TGTGCCAGCCGAGACCTGCGGGGTCCCACAGATACGCAGTATTTT. This gives the protein CASRDLRGPTDTQYF. The entire variable domain, with the rest obtained from reference TRBV14 and TRBJ2-3, is as follows: EAGVTQFPSHSVIEKGQTVTLRCDPISGHDNLYWYRRVMGKEIKFLLHFVKESKQDESGMPNNRFLAERTGGTYSTLKVQPAELEDSGVYFCASRDLRGPTDTQYFGPGTRLTVL.

This clonotype came up once. V and J are TRBV24-1 and TRBJ1-5, with a weak D call TRBD1 (5 bases). Between the trimmed V and J ends, which lost 3 bases and 8 bases, there was a span of 7 bases. CDR1 is KGHDR and CDR2 is SFDVKD in the germline V gene. This CDR3 is built from 12 residues. The CDR3 DNA follows: TGTGCCACCAGTGATCAGGGAAAGCCCCAGCATTTT. Its translation is CATSDQGKPQHF.

This clonotype was detected many times. The chain carries TRBV4-3 and TRBJ2-1; 10 nucleotides match TRBD1. Germline CDR1 reads LGHNA; CDR2 reads YSLEER. The trim removed 4 bases at V and 3 bases at J, leaving 3 bases unmatched. The CDR3 extends over 15 amino acids. The CDR3 reads CASSRGQGIYNEQFF. Written as DNA, the CDR3 is TGCGCCAGCAGCCGGGGACAGGGGATCTACAATGAGCAGTTCTTC.

The table lists this clonotype with a few counts. This chain uses TRBV29-1 with TRBJ1-4; D uncertain. CDR1 is SQVTM and CDR2 is ANQGSEA in the germline V gene. Between the trimmed V and J ends, which lost 3 bases and 5 bases, there was a span of 10 bases. This CDR3 contains 13 residues. The CDR3 loop is CSVEAVGNEKLFF. The CDR3 coding sequence is TGCAGCGTTGAGGCAGTGGGAAATGAAAAACTGTTTTTT.

The gene calls are TRBV20-1 and TRBJ2-1; TRBD2 matches 8 bases. V shed 1 base, J shed 9 bases, and the junction held 8 bases outside the gene matches. CDR1 and CDR2 (germline): DFQATT, SNEGSKA (reference sequence). This CDR3 is 14 amino acids long. The CDR3 DNA is TGCAGTGCTAGAGGGGTTGCGGGAGGAGGTGAGCAGTTCTTC. Amino acids: CSARGVAGGGEQFF.